These T cell receptor beta chains were read from a single sample in a study of CD8+ T cells in alopecia areata. TCRdb's table, derived via immunoSEQ multiplex PCR, lists solely in-frame clones and lacks some. The table lists roughly 100,000 clones, roughly half of them singletons. The source material was CD4+ T cells sorted from blood. The receptors stem from a human donor in good health. The CDR3 runs from the conserved cysteine through the conserved F or W. The D gene is left open where the match is weak. Clone size is shown for a subset of rows, as once, few, many or a class of expanded clone.

V	D	J	size	DNA	CDR3
TRBV25-1	TRBD2	TRBJ2-2	few	TGTGCCAGCAGGGAGGGACTAGCGGGGACCGGGGAGCTGTTTTTT	CASREGLAGTGELFF
TRBV20-1	NA	TRBJ2-5	few	TGCAGTGCACATTACCAAGAGACCCAGTACTTC	CSAHYQETQYF
TRBV5-4	TRBD1	TRBJ2-4	NA	TGTGCCAGCAGCCCCGGGACAGGGTCCCTCGGAGCCAAAAACATTCAGTACTTC	CASSPGTGSLGAKNIQYF
TRBV30	NA	TRBJ1-2	NA	TGTGCCTGGAGCGCAGGAGACCGTTTCTATGGCTACACCTTC	CAWSAGDRFYGYTF
TRBV29-1	NA	TRBJ2-1	NA	TGCAGCGCCGGCGACATATCGGGGGATGAGCAGTTCTTC	CSAGDISGDEQFF
TRBV2	NA	TRBJ2-7	once	TGTGCCAGCAGTGAAAGTTCCTACGAGCAGTACTTC	CASSESSYEQYF
TRBV29-1	TRBD2	TRBJ2-5	NA	TGCAGCGTAAGACGGGGGGGCCGTGAGACCCAGTACTTC	CSVRRGGRETQYF
TRBV30	NA	TRBJ2-3	NA	TGTGCCTGGAGTGTAAACCAGCATACGCAGTATTTT	CAWSVNQHTQYF
TRBV30	NA	TRBJ2-7	few	TGTGCCTGGAGGAGTACAGGGCGGAATATGCGCTCCTACGAGCAGTACTTC	CAWRSTGRNMRSYEQYF
TRBV19	TRBD1	TRBJ1-1	NA	TGTGCCAGTACCATGGGACAGTCCTCGCGCACTGAAGCTTTCTTT	CASTMGQSSRTEAFF
TRBV5-6	NA	TRBJ2-1	few	TGTGCCAGCAGCTTGGAACTCGGGGATTTCTACAATGAGCAGTTCTTC	CASSLELGDFYNEQFF
TRBV18	NA	TRBJ1-2	NA	TGTGCCAGCTCACCTTCAGGACAACGATATGGCTACACCTTC	CASSPSGQRYGYTF
TRBV29-1	TRBD1	TRBJ2-7	once	TGCAGCGTCGGGGACAGGGGTTACGAGCAGTACTTC	CSVGDRGYEQYF
TRBV29-1	NA	TRBJ2-3	NA	TGCAGCGTTGAGGGGGGTAAAGGCGCAGATACGCAGTATTTT	CSVEGGKGADTQYF
TRBV7-9	NA	TRBJ1-5	NA	TGTGCCAGCAGCTTAGACGGGCCAAGGCCCCAGCATTTT	CASSLDGPRPQHF
TRBV23-1	TRBD2	TRBJ2-3	once	TGCGCCAGCAGTCCCGGTCGGCGGGGGAGAAGCACAGATACGCAGTATTTT	CASSPGRRGRSTDTQYF
TRBV6-5	NA	TRBJ1-6	NA	TGTGCCAGCAGTGAAGTCTATAATTCACCCCTCCACTTT	CASSEVYNSPLHF
TRBV19	TRBD1	TRBJ2-5	NA	TGTGCCAGTCGAAGGACAGGGGATGAGACCCAGTACTTC	CASRRTGDETQYF
TRBV2	NA	TRBJ2-5	NA	TGTGCCAGCAGTCTGGACAGAGCGGAGACCCAGTACTTC	CASSLDRAETQYF
TRBV6-5	TRBD2	TRBJ2-3	NA	TGTGCCAGCAGTTACGAGCGGGGGGGCACAGATACGCAGTATTTT	CASSYERGGTDTQYF
TRBV7-2	NA	TRBJ2-7	NA	TGTGCCAGCGGTCAATCGGGGTTTGGGTACGAGCAGTACTTC	CASGQSGFGYEQYF
TRBV6-5	NA	TRBJ1-2	few	TGTGCCAGCATGCGGGATGGCTATGGCTACACCTTC	CASMRDGYGYTF
TRBV5-6	TRBD2	TRBJ2-3	NA	TGTGCCAGCAGCTTCCCTAGCGGGAGCACAGATACGCAGTATTTT	CASSFPSGSTDTQYF
TRBV7-9	TRBD2	TRBJ2-7	NA	TGTGCCAGCAGCTTAGGCGGGGGGCTTACCTACGAGCAGTACTTC	CASSLGGGLTYEQYF
TRBV29-1	TRBD1	TRBJ1-1	NA	TGCAGCGTGGGGACAGGGGCCACTGAAGCTTTCTTT	CSVGTGATEAFF
TRBV5-1	TRBD2	TRBJ2-5	NA	TGCGCCAGCAGTGGCGGGGGGGCCGGAGAGACCCAGTACTTC	CASSGGGAGETQYF
TRBV30	NA	TRBJ2-3	few	TGTGCCTGGAGTGGGGGCAGGGGAAGCACAGATACGCAGTATTTT	CAWSGGRGSTDTQYF
TRBV7-2	NA	TRBJ2-5	NA	TGTGCCAGCAGCTTACGGTACCTAACGGAGACCCAGTACTTC	CASSLRYLTETQYF
TRBV5-1	TRBD2	TRBJ2-5	NA	TGCGCCAGCAGCTTCACCGGGACTACCTCCCAGGAGACCCAGTACTTC	CASSFTGTTSQETQYF
TRBV7-2	NA	TRBJ1-2	few	TGTGCCAGCAGCTTTCTTGCTGGGCCACTAGAGAACTATGGCTACACCTTC	CASSFLAGPLENYGYTF
TRBV7-3	NA	TRBJ1-1	NA	TGTGCCAGCAGCTTATATGGGACTGAAGCTTTCTTT	CASSLYGTEAFF
TRBV27	NA	TRBJ1-6	NA	TGTGCCAGCAGTTTCTTGGAGGGTTTACGTTCACCCCTCCACTTT	CASSFLEGLRSPLHF
TRBV30	NA	TRBJ2-3	NA	TGTGCCTGGAGTGTACCAGGGAACACAGATACGCAGTATTTT	CAWSVPGNTDTQYF
TRBV6-5	NA	TRBJ1-2	few	TGTGCCAGCAGTTATTCAACCGGGACGGATAACTATGGCTACACCTTC	CASSYSTGTDNYGYTF
TRBV19	TRBD1	TRBJ2-7	NA	TGTGCCAGTAGTACAACAGGGGCCTCCTACGAGCAGTACTTC	CASSTTGASYEQYF
TRBV11-2	NA	TRBJ2-5	NA	TGTGCCAGCAGCTTGGGGCGGGAGACCCAGTACTTC	CASSLGRETQYF
TRBV6-5	NA	TRBJ2-7	NA	TGTGCCAGCAGTTCCGACACCTACGAGCAGTACTTC	CASSSDTYEQYF
TRBV4-3	NA	TRBJ2-3	NA	TGCGCCAGCAGCCAAGGGATCACAGATACGCAGTATTTT	CASSQGITDTQYF
TRBV9	NA	TRBJ2-1	NA	TGTGCCAGCAGCGTAGAAGCGGCGCGCTCCTACAATGAGCAGTTCTTC	CASSVEAARSYNEQFF
TRBV30	NA	TRBJ2-4	NA	TGTGCCTGGAGTGTATATGGAGGGAACATTCAGTACTTC	CAWSVYGGNIQYF
TRBV7-9	NA	TRBJ2-5	few	TGTGCCAGCAGCTTCCCCTCAATGGACGAAGAGACCCAGTACTTC	CASSFPSMDEETQYF
TRBV10-1	NA	TRBJ2-7	NA	TGCGCCAGCCCAACCCGTCGGGAGAACGAGCAGTACTTC	CASPTRRENEQYF
TRBV5-6	TRBD1	TRBJ1-1	NA	TGTGCCAGCAGCTGGGACAGTCGTGAGGTCACTGAAGCTTTCTTT	CASSWDSREVTEAFF
TRBV5-1	NA	TRBJ2-3	NA	TGCGCCAGCAGCGCCGGACCCACAGATACGCAGTATTTT	CASSAGPTDTQYF
TRBV29-1	NA	TRBJ1-1	NA	TGCAGCGTTGCGACAGCGACGAACACTGAAGCTTTCTTT	CSVATATNTEAFF
TRBV20-1	NA	TRBJ2-5	NA	TGCAGTGCCCCCGCAGGGACCCAGTACTTC	CSAPAGTQYF
TRBV30	NA	TRBJ1-2	NA	TGTGCCTGGATCCCATCACAGGATGGCTACACCTTC	CAWIPSQDGYTF
TRBV5-4	TRBD1	TRBJ1-6	NA	TGTGCCAGCAGCTTGGGACCCGGGACAGGGGATTCACCCCTCCACTTT	CASSLGPGTGDSPLHF
TRBV5-4	NA	TRBJ2-3	few	TGTGCCAGCAGCTTGGCGCGTAGCACAGATACGCAGTATTTT	CASSLARSTDTQYF
TRBV2	NA	TRBJ2-3	NA	TGTGCCAGCAGTGAAACAGGGTACACAGATACGCAGTATTTT	CASSETGYTDTQYF
TRBV5-4	NA	TRBJ1-2	NA	TGTGCCAGCAGCACGGACGGAAACTATGGCTACACCTTC	CASSTDGNYGYTF
TRBV5-1	TRBD1	TRBJ1-5	NA	TGCGCCAGCAGCTTGGCTTCGGACAGGAGGGGTCAGCCCCAGCATTTT	CASSLASDRRGQPQHF
TRBV2	NA	TRBJ2-7	NA	TGTGCCAGCAGGAGCTCCTACGAGCAGTACTTC	CASRSSYEQYF
TRBV4-1	NA	TRBJ2-1	NA	TGCGCCAGCAGCCAAGAGCAGGGCTACATCTATGAGCAGTTCTTC	CASSQEQGYIYEQFF
TRBV18	NA	TRBJ1-1	NA	TGTGCCAGCTCACCTACACCGGGAAAGAGGGGCACTGAAGCTTTCTTT	CASSPTPGKRGTEAFF
TRBV5-1	NA	TRBJ1-1	once	TGCGCCAGCAGCTTGAATTGGGGAGACACTGAAGCTTTCTTT	CASSLNWGDTEAFF
TRBV5-1	NA	TRBJ2-3	NA	TGCGCCAGCAGGCTGACTATCACAGATACGCAGTATTTT	CASRLTITDTQYF
TRBV2	NA	TRBJ2-2	NA	TGTGCCAGCAGTGCGATAGTAGCGAACACCGGGGAGCTGTTTTTT	CASSAIVANTGELFF
TRBV19	NA	TRBJ2-1	NA	TGTGCCGGTCCTCCCCCGTACAATGAGCAGTTCTTC	CAGPPPYNEQFF
TRBV6-6	NA	TRBJ1-2	NA	TGTGCCAGCAGTTACCAAACGCAGGGACCTAACTATGGCTACACCTTC	CASSYQTQGPNYGYTF